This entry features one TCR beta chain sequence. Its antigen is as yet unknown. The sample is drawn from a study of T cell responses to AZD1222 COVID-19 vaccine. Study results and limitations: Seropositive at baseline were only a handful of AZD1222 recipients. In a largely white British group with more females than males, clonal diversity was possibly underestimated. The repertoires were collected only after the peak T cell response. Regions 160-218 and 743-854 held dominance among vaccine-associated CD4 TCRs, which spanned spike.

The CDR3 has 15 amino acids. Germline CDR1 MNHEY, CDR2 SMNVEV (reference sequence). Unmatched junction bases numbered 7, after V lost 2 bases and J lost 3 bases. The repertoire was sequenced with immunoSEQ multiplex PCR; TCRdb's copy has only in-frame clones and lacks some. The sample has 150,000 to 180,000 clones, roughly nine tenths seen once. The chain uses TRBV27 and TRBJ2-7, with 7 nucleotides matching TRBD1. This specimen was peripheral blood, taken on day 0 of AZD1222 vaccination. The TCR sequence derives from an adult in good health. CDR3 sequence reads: CASSLVQGVGYEQYF. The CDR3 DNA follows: TGTGCCAGCAGTTTAGTGCAGGGGGTAGGCTACGAGCAGTACTTC.